The 28 T cell receptor beta chains in this list originate from one sample, sequenced in a study of cytomegalovirus exposure and HLA in healthy donors. 60 Vbeta and 13 Jbeta primers were used in PCR. The data were produced by immunoSEQ multiplex PCR, yet TCRdb's version contains in-frame clones alone and is incomplete. The profile shows 75,000 to 80,000 clones, about 79% of them singletons. Sequencing was carried out using PBMCs. The receptors shown here come from a man aged 40-50 years in good health and CMV-seronegative.

The rearrangement joins TRBV11-2 to TRBJ2-1; TRBD1 matches 7 bases. CDR1 and CDR2 (germline): SGHAT, FQNNGV. The CDR3 loop spans 14 amino acids. With 3 bases clipped from V and 3 bases from J, the junction kept 2 bases outside the gene matches. CDR3: CASSLDRNYNEQFF. The CDR3 bases are TGTGCCAGCAGCTTGGACAGGAACTACAATGAGCAGTTCTTC.

CDR3 amino acids: CAISENRLAGGTDTQYF. In nucleotides, the CDR3 is TGTGCCATCAGTGAGAACCGACTAGCGGGAGGCACAGATACGCAGTATTTT. The V call is TRBV10-3, the J call TRBJ2-3; 12 nucleotides line up with TRBD2. Germline values: CDR1 ENHRY, CDR2 SYGVKD. The junction had 4 bases not matched to a gene; V was cut back by 2 bases and J by 1 base. This CDR3 comprises 17 residues.

The rearrangement links TRBV4-1 to TRBJ2-2; 7 positions agree with TRBD2. CDR1 MGHRA and CDR2 YSYEKL come from the germline V gene. This CDR3 contains 14 residues. V dropped 5 bases and J dropped 6; count of bases not matched to a gene: 6. The CDR3 nucleotides read TGCGCCAGCAGCTTCCAGAGCGGGGCCGGGGAGCTGTTTTTT. This gives the protein CASSFQSGAGELFF.

This CDR3 is CASVPREGQLNEQFF. CDR3 DNA sequence: TGTGCTAGTGTGCCGCGGGAGGGCCAACTCAATGAGCAGTTCTTC. The chain combines TRBV12-5 with TRBJ2-1; the match to TRBD2 covers 9 bases. The V and J ends lost 7 bases and 6 bases, in that order; junction bases with no gene match: 10. The germline V gene has CDR1 LGHNT and CDR2 FRNRAP. This CDR3 is built from 15 residues.

DNA of the CDR3: TGTGCCAGCGGACAGGGACGGCGGAACACCATATATTTT. This encodes CASGQGRRNTIYF. V and J are TRBV19 and TRBJ1-3; 8 positions match TRBD1. CDR3 length equals 13 residues. CDR1 LNHDA and CDR2 SQIVND come from the germline V gene (reference sequence). J was trimmed by 7 bases and V by 9 bases; bases with no gene match: 8.

The chain has TRBV9 and TRBJ1-3, with a possible D match to TRBD1 (5 bases). The CDR3 has 16 residues. V lost 0 bases and J lost 2, with 12 bases in between. Germline V gene data show CDR1 as SGDLS and CDR2 as YYNGEE. CDR3 DNA: TGTGCCAGCAGCGTAGGGACACTCAGTACTGGAAACACCATATATTTT. Protein product: CASSVGTLSTGNTIYF.

V is TRBV19 and J is TRBJ1-1; weak D call: TRBD1 (5 bases). The germline gives CDR1 LNHDA, CDR2 SQIVND (reference sequence). The ends were cut back, 7 bases at V and 5 bases at J, with 14 bases in the middle. This CDR3 contains 13 residues. CDR3 loop: CASNQGVRTEAFF. The CDR3 coding sequence is TGTGCCAGTAACCAGGGCGTTAGGACTGAAGCTTTCTTT. Supplemented by reference TRBV19 and TRBJ1-1, the full variable domain reads DGGITQSPKYLFRKEGQNVTLSCEQNLNHDAMYWYRQDPGQGLRLIYYSQIVNDFQKGDIAEGYSVSREKKESFPLTVTSAQKNPTAFYLCASNQGVRTEAFFGQGTRLTVV.

This chain uses TRBV18 with TRBJ1-1; D is unclear. Looked up from germline, CDR1 is KGHSH and CDR2 is LQKENI. This CDR3 is 13 amino acids long. Trimming took 8 bases from V and 1 from J, leaving 11 bases between them. The CDR3 bases are TGTGCCAGCCTGCTTGGAGGGAACACTGAAGCTTTCTTT. It encodes CASLLGGNTEAFF.

The chain combines TRBV2 with TRBJ1-4, with 8 bases aligning to TRBD1. V was pared by 7 bases and J by 8 bases, with 6 bases of the junction left unmatched. The CDR3 has 13 amino acids. Germline lookup yields CDR1 SNHLY and CDR2 FYNNEI. The CDR3 is CASKGQVREKLFF. Here the CDR3 DNA reads TGTGCCAGCAAGGGACAGGTTCGAGAAAAACTGTTTTTT.

The gene calls are TRBV28 and TRBJ1-4; D remains unclear. Germline loops: CDR1 MDHEN, CDR2 SYDVKM. This CDR3 contains 14 residues. V was clipped by 5 bases and J by 8 bases, with 15 bases between them. The chain's CDR3 is CASSAAGIDEKLFF. CDR3 DNA sequence: TGTGCCAGCAGTGCCGCGGGGATTGACGAAAAACTGTTTTTT.

The chain couples TRBV5-1 to TRBJ2-5; maybe TRBD2 (5 bases). Germline-derived CDR1 and CDR2 are SGHRS and YFSETQ. V was trimmed by 6 bases and J by 4 bases, leaving 16 bases between them. The CDR3 is made up of 14 amino acids. CDR3 amino acids: CASTPDGKGETQYF. The DNA of the CDR3 is TGCGCCAGCACCCCGGACGGGAAGGGAGAGACCCAGTACTTC.

This clone was picked up one time. This chain links TRBV9 with TRBJ1-4; 8 bases are a match to TRBD1. CDR1 and CDR2 from the germline V gene are SGDLS and YYNGEE. This CDR3 spans 15 amino acids. The ends lost 5 bases at V and 4 bases at J; junction bases unmatched: 7. As DNA, the CDR3 is TGTGCCAGCAGTAACACAGGGGGGCGTAATGAAAAACTGTTTTTT. It translates to CASSNTGGRNEKLFF.

This chain joins TRBV11-2 and TRBJ2-7; D is undetermined. The CDR3 is 13 amino acids. Trimming pared 4 bases from V and 2 bases from J, leaving 9 bases between. Germline V gives CDR1 SGHAT, CDR2 FQNNGV. CDR3 residues: CASSSATTYEQYF. The CDR3 nucleotides read TGTGCCAGCAGCTCCGCCACTACCTACGAGCAGTACTTC.

This clone has just one count. The rearrangement joins TRBV14 to TRBJ2-3, with 7 bases lining up with TRBD2. V trimming: 2 bases; J trimming: 1 base; junction bases outside the gene matches: 9. The V gene's germline CDR1 is SGHDN and CDR2 FVKESK. The CDR3 extends over 17 amino acids. In DNA, the CDR3 is TGTGCCAGCAGCCAACGATGGGGCGCGGGAGGCACAGATACGCAGTATTTT. Translating gives CASSQRWGAGGTDTQYF.

The chain has TRBV27 and TRBJ1-4; 8 bases match TRBD1. Per the germline V gene, CDR1 is MNHEY and CDR2 is SMNVEV (reference sequence). The CDR3 loop spans 17 amino acids. Trimming cost V 5 bases and J 6 bases; bases outside gene matches: 14. This chain's CDR3 is CASSPSLGQDEDEKLFF. The CDR3 nucleotides read TGTGCCAGCAGTCCAAGCCTGGGACAGGATGAGGATGAAAAACTGTTTTTT. Full variable domain (rest looked up from reference TRBV27 and TRBJ1-4): EAQVTQNPRYLITVTGKKLTVTCSQNMNHEYMSWYRQDPGLGLRQIYYSMNVEVTDKGDVPEGYKVSRKEKRNFPLILESPSPNQTSLYFCASSPSLGQDEDEKLFFGSGTQLSVL.

The chain couples TRBV2 to TRBJ1-5, with D unclear. V dropped 4 bases and J dropped 0 bases, with 4 bases sitting between them. The CDR3 loop spans 13 amino acids. Germline CDR1 is SNHLY and CDR2 is FYNNEI. Here the CDR3 reads CASSVNSNQPQHF. CDR3 sequence (DNA): TGTGCCAGCAGTGTAAATAGCAATCAGCCCCAGCATTTT.

This chain connects TRBV19 to TRBJ2-7, with a tentative D call TRBD1 (6 bases). The CDR3 sequence is 14 residues long. CDR1 is LNHDA, CDR2 SQIVND, per germline (reference sequence). Trimming pared 1 base from V and 5 bases from J, leaving 12 bases between. The CDR3 DNA reads as TGTGCCAGTAGTATAGTTTGGACAGCTGACGAGCAGTACTTC. Amino acids: CASSIVWTADEQYF.

The genes are TRBV15 and TRBJ1-4; a weak D match, TRBD1 (6 bases). V lost 4 bases and J 8 bases, leaving 14 bases between the germline ends. CDR3 length: 14 residues. Looked up from germline, CDR1 is LNHNV and CDR2 is YYDKDF (reference sequence). CDR3 loop: CATSNKGESEKLFF. Written as DNA, the CDR3 is TGTGCCACCAGCAATAAGGGGGAAAGCGAAAAACTGTTTTTT.

This clone showed up just a few times. This chain uses TRBV7-2 with TRBJ2-2; 11 bases map to TRBD1. Trimming cost V 7 bases and J 4 bases; bases outside gene matches: 14. This CDR3 has 18 amino acids. Germline V lookup: CDR1 SGHTA, CDR2 FQGNSA. The CDR3 nucleotides read TGTGCCAGCATCCACTTTGGCCCGGGACAGGGGGGCACCGGGGAGCTGTTTTTT. It is translated as CASIHFGPGQGGTGELFF.

The J gene is TRBJ2-5, the V gene TRBV15, with TRBD1 matching over 7 bases. Germline CDR1 and CDR2: LNHNV and YYDKDF (reference sequence). This CDR3 spans 13 amino acids. Germline trimming cut 1 base from V and 4 bases from J; bases unmatched to any gene: 0. The CDR3 loop reads CATSRGQGETQYF. The CDR3 coding sequence is TGTGCCACCAGCAGAGGACAGGGAGAGACCCAGTACTTC.

The chain is built from TRBV9 and TRBJ2-7; a possible D gene is TRBD2 (7 bases). Germline CDR1 is SGDLS and CDR2 is YYNGEE. Trimming pared 3 bases from V and 3 bases from J, leaving 16 bases between. The length of the CDR3 is 15 residues. The CDR3 region is CASSEGGGRFYEQYF. As DNA, the CDR3 is TGTGCCAGCAGCGAGGGGGGCGGGAGATTCTACGAGCAGTACTTC.

The rearrangement uses TRBV6-1 and TRBJ2-4; 7 bases fit TRBD2. Unmatched junction bases numbered 5, after V lost 2 bases and J lost 1 base. This CDR3 is built from 16 residues. In germline, CDR1 is MNHNS, CDR2 SASEGT. Here the CDR3 DNA reads TGTGCCAGCAGTGAACCGGGGGGAAGGGCCAAAAACATTCAGTACTTC. Translation gives CASSEPGGRAKNIQYF.

This chain uses TRBV7-3 with TRBJ2-1, with TRBD1 identical over 7 bases. Per the germline V gene, CDR1 is SGHTA and CDR2 is FQGTGA. Losses at the gene ends were 2 bases for V and 5 bases for J; bases not matched to a gene: 9. CDR3 length equals 16 residues. DNA for the CDR3: TGTGCCAGCAGCTTATTGGGGACAGCATCCCACAATGAGCAGTTCTTC. Translated: CASSLLGTASHNEQFF. The whole variable domain, remainder taken from reference TRBV7-3 and TRBJ2-1, is GAGVSQTPSNKVTEKGKYVELRCDPISGHTALYWYRQSLGQGPEFLIYFQGTGAADDSGLPNDRFFAVRPEGSVSTLKIQRTERGDSAVYLCASSLLGTASHNEQFFGPGTRLTVL.

The genes are TRBV4-1 and TRBJ2-1, with D possibly matching TRBD2 (5 bases). V was clipped by 0 bases and J by 8 bases, with 17 bases between them. CDR3 length equals 16 residues. Germline V gene sequence: CDR1 MGHRA, CDR2 YSYEKL. The CDR3: CASSQDPSNSFDEQFF. The CDR3 DNA reads as TGCGCCAGCAGCCAAGACCCTAGCAATTCTTTCGATGAGCAGTTCTTC.

J is TRBJ1-5 and V is TRBV5-5, with a tentative D call TRBD1 (6 bases). CDR3 length: 16 residues. Germline V lookup: CDR1 SGHKS, CDR2 YYEKEE (reference sequence). V lost 5 bases and J 7 bases, leaving 22 bases between the germline ends. CDR3 DNA sequence: TGTGCCAGCAGTTTTGGGGATTCAGGGGAGGGCCAGCCCCAGCATTTT. This translates into CASSFGDSGEGQPQHF.

The chain uses TRBV5-1 and TRBJ1-1, with TRBD1 matching over 10 bases. This CDR3 spans 15 amino acids. Germline assignment: CDR1 SGHRS and CDR2 YFSETQ. V lost 4 bases to trimming and J lost 5 bases; unmatched junction nucleotides: 8. The CDR3 region has the DNA TGCGCCAGCAGCCCGAGGACAGGGGGAGGTACTGAAGCTTTCTTT. Its protein is CASSPRTGGGTEAFF.

V usage is TRBV5-6 and J usage is TRBJ1-5; TRBD1 aligns across 9 bases. The junction had 5 bases not matched to a gene; V was cut back by 0 bases and J by 4 bases. Germline V gives CDR1 SGHDT, CDR2 YYEEEE. The CDR3 totals 16 residues. The CDR3 here is CASSLASGQGNQPQHF. Here the CDR3 DNA reads TGTGCCAGCAGCTTGGCTTCGGGACAGGGTAATCAGCCCCAGCATTTT.

CDR3 DNA sequence: TGTGCCAGCAGCTTAGGGACAGGGGGAGGAAACACCATATATTTT. Protein sequence: CASSLGTGGGNTIYF. The J gene is TRBJ1-3, the V gene TRBV7-8, with 10 bases that match TRBD1. The CDR3 extends over 15 amino acids. Germline-derived CDR1 and CDR2 are SGHVS and FQNEAQ. The V and J ends lost 1 base and 4 bases, in that order; junction bases with no gene match: 1.